The present TCR beta chain was sequenced within a study of blood T cell dynamics during melanoma immunotherapy. The method was immunoSEQ multiplex PCR; TCRdb's version includes in-frame clones alone and lacks a portion of them. The sample lists 15,000 to 20,000 clones, more than 85% seen once, with 1.5% to 2% in the top ten. CDR1 and CDR2 from the germline V gene are MNHEY and SMNVEV (reference sequence). The CDR3 extends over 13 amino acids. Trimming removed 3 bases from V and 5 bases from J, with 10 bases in between. Indicated time point: pre-treatment baseline. Patients with prior systemic cancer treatment, concomitant immunosuppressants, or other active malignancies were excluded.

V and J are TRBV27 and TRBJ1-1; the D gene is possibly TRBD1 (5 bases). The sample consisted of blood, taken from a patient treated with checkpoint blockade. This sequence was found in a human donor with melanoma. The CDR3 here is CASSFGGETEAFF. DNA of the CDR3: TGTGCCAGCAGTTTCGGGGGGGAAACTGAAGCTTTCTTT.